A single sample is the source of the 9 T cell receptor beta chains below, sequenced in a study of blood T cell repertoires in COVID-19. The method was immunoSEQ multiplex PCR; TCRdb's version includes in-frame clones alone and lacks a portion of them. The data hold 150,000 to 200,000 clones, with roughly 87% observed a single time. The source material was peripheral blood. These receptors were taken from a man aged 55 to 70 with active or convalescent COVID-19.

The rearrangement uses TRBV5-1 and TRBJ1-3, with 8 bases fitting TRBD1. The CDR3 runs 14 residues. The ends lost 3 bases at V and 11 bases at J; junction bases unmatched: 10. CDR1 SGHRS and CDR2 YFSETQ come from the germline V gene. In DNA, the CDR3 is TGCGCCAGCAGCTCGGGACAGGACGGAGGCCCCATATATTTT. It yields the protein CASSSGQDGGPIYF.

This chain links TRBV7-9 with TRBJ1-2, with 7 bases lining up with TRBD1. V gave up 2 bases and J gave up 8 bases; unmatched junction bases: 5. The CDR3 contains 13 residues. Germline-derived CDR1 and CDR2 are SEHNR and FQNEAQ (reference sequence). Here the CDR3 reads CASSLTGASGYTF. The CDR3 nucleotides read TGTGCCAGCAGCTTAACAGGGGCTTCGGGCTACACCTTC. Drawing the rest from reference TRBV7-9 and TRBJ1-2, the complete variable domain is DTGVSQNPRHKITKRGQNVTFRCDPISEHNRLYWYRQTLGQGPEFLTYFQNEAQLEKSRLLSDRFSAERPKGSFSTLEIQRTEQGDSAMYLCASSLTGASGYTFGSGTRLTVV.

This chain joins TRBV10-1 and TRBJ2-5, with D perhaps matching TRBD2 (5 bases). This CDR3 spans 13 amino acids. The germline V gene encodes CDR1 WNHNN and CDR2 SYGVQD (reference sequence). The V gene lost 6 bases and the J gene lost 8 bases, with 16 bases spanning the gap. CDR3 DNA sequence: TGCGCCAGCAGGGAACCCGGTCGGGGAACCCAGTACTTC. Residues: CASREPGRGTQYF.

The chain recombines TRBV13 with TRBJ2-7; 8 bases are shared with TRBD1. Germline V gene lookup returns CDR1 PRHDT and CDR2 FYEKMQ (reference sequence). The trim removed 5 bases at V and 5 bases at J, leaving 8 bases unmatched. The CDR3 runs 14 residues. The chain's CDR3 is CASSPRTGRDEQYF. CDR3 nucleotide sequence: TGTGCCAGCAGCCCTCGGACAGGGAGAGACGAGCAGTACTTC.

V usage is TRBV24-1 and J usage is TRBJ1-3, with 10 bases matching TRBD1. This CDR3 region has 15 residues. Germline V gene data show CDR1 as KGHDR and CDR2 as SFDVKD. The trim removed 6 bases at V and 2 bases at J, leaving 3 bases unmatched. The chain's CDR3 is CATSKGTGAGNTIYF. CDR3 DNA: TGTGCCACCAGTAAAGGGACAGGGGCTGGAAACACCATATATTTT.

The chain employs TRBV10-3 and TRBJ1-3, with D possibly being TRBD1 (6 bases). Trimming removed 8 bases at V and 0 bases at J, with 14 bases between. Germline CDR1 is ENHRY and CDR2 is SYGVKD. The CDR3 runs to 15 residues. CDR3 sequence: CAIHSQGPSGNTIYF. The CDR3 DNA reads TGTGCCATCCATTCACAGGGTCCCTCTGGAAACACCATATATTTT.

The chain combines TRBV6-5 with TRBJ2-7; 10 bases fit TRBD1. Trimming took 6 bases from V and 1 from J; bases not matched to a gene: 6. Germline lookup yields CDR1 MNHEY and CDR2 SVGAGI. The CDR3 has 15 residues. The CDR3 loop reads CASRQGGQGSYEQYF. Here the CDR3 DNA reads TGTGCCAGCAGGCAGGGGGGACAGGGGTCCTACGAGCAGTACTTC.

The chain is built from TRBV6-5 and TRBJ2-1; 8 nucleotides line up with TRBD1. V lost 8 bases to trimming and J lost 8 bases; unmatched junction nucleotides: 14. Germline CDR1 and CDR2: MNHEY and SVGAGI. This CDR3 has 15 amino acids. Written as DNA, the CDR3 is TGTGCCAGCCGTATGGGCAGGGGGCTTAGGGATGAGCAGTTCTTC. This codes for CASRMGRGLRDEQFF.

This chain joins TRBV5-4 and TRBJ1-2; tentatively, D is TRBD1 (5 bases). V lost 3 bases and J 2 bases, leaving 14 bases between the germline ends. Germline V CDR1 and CDR2: SGHNT, YYREEE (reference sequence). CDR3 size: 15 residues. The CDR3 region has the DNA TGTGCCAGCAGCTCTCGGGCGGCAGGGAACTATGGCTACACCTTC. Its translation is CASSSRAAGNYGYTF.